This T cell receptor beta chain was found in a study of T cells expressing NK-cell markers. About the study: HCMV seropositivity characterized most of the eight sequenced donors, and seronegativity one.

TCRdb re-called the 5' RACE reads; every CDR3 protein appears as one record, without DNA. The sample table sets out more than 400,000 distinct CDR3 sequences. The CDR3 runs to 18 residues. Germline values: CDR1 LNHNV, CDR2 YYDKDF (reference sequence). This chain joins TRBV15 and TRBJ2-1; TCRdb's D call of TRBD1 is untestable without DNA. Sequences were obtained from blood T cells: a sorted CD56 or NKG2C T cell subset, CD4+ or CD8+ T cells, or bulk PBMC T cells (not recorded which). The receptor was isolated from a woman between 18 and 70 years old in good health. CDR3 in amino acids: CATSGSLAGTELMHEQFF.